Given below is one T cell receptor (beta chain) in context. A read error may account for a junction end that differs from germline. The CDR3 has 16 amino acids. These data belong to a study of blood T cell repertoires in COVID-19. Looking at the study overall: Researchers got acute and convalescent COVID-19 samples from the United States, Italy and Spain.

In the authors' workflow: The authors estimated nucleated cell counts from reference gene primer amplification. TCRdb's copy holds only in-frame clones and misses some; the assay was immunoSEQ multiplex PCR. V and J calls and clone size are as listed in that table; D and trimming were resolved from the DNA. The table includes 200,000 to 300,000 clones, about 91% detected once. The receptor was isolated from a person in their late teens or twenties with COVID-19, enrolled during active disease. The chain couples TRBV23-1 to TRBJ1-1; TRBD1 is a possible D gene (6 bases). TRBV23-1 is an open reading frame, and its role is uncertain. The sequenced material came from peripheral blood. CDR3 residues: CACRRGGSGRSTEAFF. The DNA for the CDR3 is TGCGCCTGCAGGAGGGGGGGGTCCGGGAGGAGCACTGAAGCTTTCTTT.